This paragraph covers one T cell receptor beta chain sequence. This record belongs to a study of low-dose radiotherapy and immunotherapy resistance in tumors. Priming of first-strand cDNA relied on TRAV- and TRBV-specific primers (covering alpha and beta chains). The TCRs were subjected to amplification over approximately 20 PCR cycles employing a constant-region primer in conjunction with a V-primer adapter. TCRdb processed the reads anew with MiXCR; each CDR3 protein has one entry. This sample has under 35,000 distinct CDR3 sequences, with less than 65% found just once. Time point here: after trial treatment. Treatment here: LDRT plus nivolumab, ipilimumab, low-dose cyclophosphamide and aspirin (RACIN trial). This TCR was sampled from a male donor with gallbladder cancer. The specimen was PBMCs, collected after low-dose radiotherapy plus immunotherapy.

The DNA of the CDR3 is TGTGCCAGCAGCTTAACATCTGGGGTTCAGCCCCAGCATTTT. Translating gives CASSLTSGVQPQHF. This chain joins TRBV11-2 and TRBJ1-5; D uncertain. Germline CDR1 reads SGHAT; CDR2 reads FQNNGV. V was trimmed by 2 bases and J by 6 bases, leaving 11 bases between them. This CDR3 spans 14 amino acids. Looking up the rest from reference TRBV11-2 and TRBJ1-5 gives the full variable domain: EAGVAQSPRYKIIEKRQSVAFWCNPISGHATLYWYQQILGQGPKLLIQFQNNGVVDDSQLPKDRFSAERLKGVDSTLKIQPAKLEDSAVYLCASSLTSGVQPQHFGDGTRLSIL.